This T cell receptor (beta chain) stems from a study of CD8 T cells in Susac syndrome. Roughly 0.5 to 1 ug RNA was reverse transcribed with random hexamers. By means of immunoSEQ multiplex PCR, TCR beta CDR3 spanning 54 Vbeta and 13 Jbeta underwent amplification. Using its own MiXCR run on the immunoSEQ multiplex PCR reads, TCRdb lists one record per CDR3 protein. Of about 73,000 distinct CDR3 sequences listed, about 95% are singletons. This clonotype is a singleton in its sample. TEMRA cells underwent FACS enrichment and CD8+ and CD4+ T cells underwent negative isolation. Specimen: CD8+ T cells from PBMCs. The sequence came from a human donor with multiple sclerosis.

CDR3: CASSLEDGRNYEQYF. CDR3 nucleotides: TGTGCCAGCAGCTTAGAAGATGGGAGGAACTACGAGCAGTACTTC. This chain joins TRBV11-2 and TRBJ2-7, with a weak D call TRBD2 (6 bases). Between the trimmed V and J ends, which lost 0 bases and 3 bases, there was a span of 12 bases. This CDR3 is built from 15 residues. CDR1 SGHAT and CDR2 FQNNGV come from the germline V gene.